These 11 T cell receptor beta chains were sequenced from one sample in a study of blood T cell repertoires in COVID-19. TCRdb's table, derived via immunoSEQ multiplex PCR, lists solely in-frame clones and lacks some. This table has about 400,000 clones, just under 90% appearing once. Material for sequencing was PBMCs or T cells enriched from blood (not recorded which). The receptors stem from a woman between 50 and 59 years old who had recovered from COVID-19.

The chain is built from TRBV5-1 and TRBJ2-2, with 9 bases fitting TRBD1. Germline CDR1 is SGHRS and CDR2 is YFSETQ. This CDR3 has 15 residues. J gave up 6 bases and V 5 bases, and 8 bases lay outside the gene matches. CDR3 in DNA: TGCGCCAGCAGGAGTGGGACAGGGATATCCGGGGAGCTGTTTTTT. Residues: CASRSGTGISGELFF.

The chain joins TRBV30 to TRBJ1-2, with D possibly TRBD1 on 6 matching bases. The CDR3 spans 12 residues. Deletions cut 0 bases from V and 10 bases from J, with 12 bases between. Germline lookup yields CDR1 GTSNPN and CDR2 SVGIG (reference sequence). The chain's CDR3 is CAWSVSTGTYTF. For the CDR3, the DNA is TGTGCCTGGAGTGTCAGTACAGGGACCTACACCTTC.

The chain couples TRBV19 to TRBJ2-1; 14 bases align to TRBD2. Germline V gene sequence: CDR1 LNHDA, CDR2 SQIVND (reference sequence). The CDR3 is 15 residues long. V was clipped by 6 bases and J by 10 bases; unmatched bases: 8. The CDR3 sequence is CASRLTSGGANEQFF. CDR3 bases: TGTGCCAGTAGATTGACTAGCGGGGGGGCCAACGAGCAGTTCTTC.

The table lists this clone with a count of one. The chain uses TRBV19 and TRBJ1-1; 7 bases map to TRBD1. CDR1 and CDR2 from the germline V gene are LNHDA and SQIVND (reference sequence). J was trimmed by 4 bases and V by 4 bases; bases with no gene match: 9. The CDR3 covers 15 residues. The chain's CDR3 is CASSKPGQIFTEAFF. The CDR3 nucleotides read TGTGCCAGTAGTAAACCGGGACAGATTTTCACTGAAGCTTTCTTT.

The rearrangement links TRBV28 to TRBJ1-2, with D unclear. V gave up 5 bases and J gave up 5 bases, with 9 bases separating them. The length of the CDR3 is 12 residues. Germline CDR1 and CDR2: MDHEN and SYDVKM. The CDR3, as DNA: TGTGCCAGCAGTCCTACTTATTATGGCTACACCTTC. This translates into CASSPTYYGYTF.

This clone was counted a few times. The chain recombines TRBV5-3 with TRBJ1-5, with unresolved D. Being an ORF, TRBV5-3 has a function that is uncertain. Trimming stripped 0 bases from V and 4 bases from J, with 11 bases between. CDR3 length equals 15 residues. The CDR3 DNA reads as TGTGCCAGAAGCTTGGCCCGCAGACTTAATCAGCCCCAGCATTTT. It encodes CARSLARRLNQPQHF.

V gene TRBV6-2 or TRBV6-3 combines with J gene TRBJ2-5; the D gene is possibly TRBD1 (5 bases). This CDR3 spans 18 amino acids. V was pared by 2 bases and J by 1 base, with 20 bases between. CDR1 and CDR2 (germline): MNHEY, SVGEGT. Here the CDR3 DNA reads TGTGCCAGCAGTTACCATTATTCCAGGGTCTCTAGCCAAGAGACCCAGTACTTC. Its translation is CASSYHYSRVSSQETQYF.

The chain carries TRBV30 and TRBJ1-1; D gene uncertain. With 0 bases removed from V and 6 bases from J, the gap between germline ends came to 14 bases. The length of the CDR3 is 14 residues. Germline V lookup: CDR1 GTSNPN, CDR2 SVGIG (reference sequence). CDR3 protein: CAWSVPERTPEAFF. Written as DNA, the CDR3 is TGTGCCTGGAGTGTACCGGAAAGGACTCCTGAAGCTTTCTTT.

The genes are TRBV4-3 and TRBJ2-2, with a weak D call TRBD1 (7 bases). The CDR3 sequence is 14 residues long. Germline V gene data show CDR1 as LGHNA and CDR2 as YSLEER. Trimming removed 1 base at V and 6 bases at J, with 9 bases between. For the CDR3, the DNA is TGCGCCAGCAGCCAAGGCAGGGGGGCCGGGGAGCTGTTTTTT. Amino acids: CASSQGRGAGELFF.

CDR3 amino acids: CAWSGFQGHQNTIYF. Written as DNA, the CDR3 is TGTGCCTGGAGTGGGTTTCAGGGCCACCAAAACACCATATATTTT. J is TRBJ1-3 and V is TRBV30, with D maybe TRBD1 (5 bases). Germline loops: CDR1 GTSNPN, CDR2 SVGIG (reference sequence). The CDR3 length is 15 residues. V was trimmed by 1 base and J by 6 bases, leaving 16 bases between them. The full variable domain, completed using reference TRBV30 and TRBJ1-3, is SQTIHQWPATLVQPVGSPLSLECTVEGTSNPNLYWYRQAAGRGLQLLFYSVGIGQISSEVPQNLSASRPQDRQFILSSKKLLLSDSGFYLCAWSGFQGHQNTIYFGEGSWLTVV.

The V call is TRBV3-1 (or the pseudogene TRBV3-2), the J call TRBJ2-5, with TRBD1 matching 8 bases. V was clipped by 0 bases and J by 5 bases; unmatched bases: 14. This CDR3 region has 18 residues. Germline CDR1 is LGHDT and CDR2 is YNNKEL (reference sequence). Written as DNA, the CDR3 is TGTGCCAGCAGCCAAGAATGGGGTGGGGCAGGGGGCGTGGAGACCCAGTACTTC. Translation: CASSQEWGGAGGVETQYF.